Listed here are 15 T cell receptor beta chains from one sample, sequenced in a study of T-cell memory formation after mild COVID-19 (dated by TCRdb to the early 2020s). Library preparation was by 5' RACE. The instrument given in TCRdb is Illumina NovaSeq 6000. The raw public reads went through TCRdb reprocessing: fastp at Q25, MiXCR clone calling, in-frame beta chains kept. Rows merge per CDR3 protein into single entries with the most common DNA and genes. In all, the sample holds a few hundred thousand distinct CDR3 sequences, and roughly 15% of those were seen once. 22% of the sample is taken by the ten largest. Sequencing was performed on PBMCs or a T cell subset sorted from them (not recorded which). The receptors shown here come from a man aged 18 to 30 who had mild COVID-19 (a few samples of this study predate the infection). The sample titles of this study are shuffled in the database, so cell type and time point are left out; the donor was told from shared clones.

This clonotype was observed many times. The rearrangement joins TRBV5-1 to TRBJ2-1, with TRBD2 matching 7 bases. The germline V gene has CDR1 SGHRS and CDR2 YFSETQ. The CDR3 loop spans 15 amino acids. V was pared by 0 bases and J by 3 bases, with 3 bases of the junction left unmatched. CDR3 DNA: TGCGCCAGCAGCTTGGAGAGCGGGGACTACAATGAGCAGTTCTTC. Its translation: CASSLESGDYNEQFF. Looking up the rest from reference TRBV5-1 and TRBJ2-1 gives the full variable domain: KAGVTQTPRYLIKTRGQQVTLSCSPISGHRSVSWYQQTPGQGLQFLFEYFSETQRNKGNFPGRFSGRQFSNSRSEMNVSTLELGDSALYLCASSLESGDYNEQFFGPGTRLTVL.

V usage is TRBV6-6 and J usage is TRBJ1-5; D unresolved. V gave up 10 bases and J gave up 3 bases, with 16 bases separating them. Germline CDR1 is MNHNY and CDR2 is SVGAGI (reference sequence). The CDR3 is 14 amino acids. The CDR3 sequence: CATLSLRSNQPQHF. In nucleotides, the CDR3 is TGTGCCACCCTCAGTCTCCGATCCAATCAGCCCCAGCATTTT.

This clonotype was detected a few times. CDR3 sequence: CASSFWGRNYGYTF. In DNA, the CDR3 is TGTGCCAGCAGTTTCTGGGGCCGCAACTATGGCTACACCTTC. The chain uses TRBV12-3 or TRBV12-4 and TRBJ1-2; D possibly corresponds to TRBD1 (5 bases). The CDR3 contains 14 residues. Between the trimmed V and J ends, which lost 3 bases and 2 bases, there was a span of 10 bases.

The rearrangement joins TRBV6-2 or TRBV6-3 to TRBJ1-2, with a weak D call TRBD1 (6 bases). CDR1 and CDR2 from the germline V gene are MNHEY and SVGEGT. CDR3 length equals 15 residues. V shed 2 bases and J shed 4 bases, with 14 bases lying between them. The CDR3 protein is CASSYPRGGTYGYTF. The DNA for the CDR3 is TGTGCCAGCAGTTACCCTCGAGGGGGGACCTATGGCTACACCTTC.

The CDR3 spells CASSYYATPQHF. As DNA, the CDR3 is TGTGCCAGCAGCTACTACGCGACGCCCCAGCATTTT. V is TRBV7-9 and J is TRBJ1-5, with no clear D. The CDR3 totals 12 residues. CDR1 SEHNR and CDR2 FQNEAQ come from the germline V gene (reference sequence). V lost 4 bases and J lost 9, with 10 bases in between. Full variable domain (outside the CDR3, taken from reference TRBV7-9 and TRBJ1-5): DTGVSQNPRHKITKRGQNVTFRCDPISEHNRLYWYRQTLGQGPEFLTYFQNEAQLEKSRLLSDRFSAERPKGSFSTLEIQRTEQGDSAMYLCASSYYATPQHFGDGTRLSIL.

This clonotype showed up just a few times. The chain has TRBV6-5 and TRBJ1-6, with TRBD1 matching 7 bases. The CDR3 totals 14 residues. J lost 10 bases, V lost 8 bases, and 11 bases had no gene match. Germline CDR1 and CDR2: MNHEY and SVGAGI. Here the CDR3 DNA reads TGTGCCAGCCTTACAGGGGATTTTCGGTCACCCCTCCACTTT. As protein: CASLTGDFRSPLHF.

J is TRBJ2-5 and V is TRBV5-1; D is unresolved. Trimming took 4 bases from V and 1 from J, leaving 11 bases between them. The CDR3 has 14 residues. Germline V CDR1 and CDR2: SGHRS, YFSETQ. The CDR3 sequence: CASSRVPSQETQYF. CDR3 DNA sequence: TGCGCCAGCAGCAGGGTGCCCTCCCAAGAGACCCAGTACTTC.

The chain carries TRBV6-5 and TRBJ1-2; TRBD1 might be the D (5 bases). V lost 6 bases to trimming and J lost 8 bases, with 16 bases between them. The length of the CDR3 is 13 residues. Germline V gene lookup returns CDR1 MNHEY and CDR2 SVGAGI. CDR3 residues: CASRRGGAGGYTF. The CDR3 DNA sequence: TGTGCCAGCAGACGGGGGGGTGCTGGGGGCTACACCTTC.

This clonotype was seen many times. The chain carries TRBV2 and TRBJ1-2, with no clear D. Germline V gives CDR1 SNHLY, CDR2 FYNNEI. The length of the CDR3 is 14 residues. Trimming took 0 bases from V and 0 from J, leaving 5 bases between them. The CDR3 sequence: CASSEAPANYGYTF. CDR3 sequence (DNA): TGTGCCAGCAGTGAAGCCCCAGCTAACTATGGCTACACCTTC.

The V and J genes are TRBV7-2 and TRBJ2-2; D could derive from TRBD1 or TRBD2 (5 bases each). CDR1 is SGHTA and CDR2 is FQGNSA in the germline V gene. This CDR3 spans 13 amino acids. V was clipped by 2 bases and J by 6 bases, with 7 bases between them. CDR3 coding DNA: TGTGCCAGCAGCTTATGGGACCCCGGGGAGCTGTTTTTT. It specifies CASSLWDPGELFF.

The sample holds a few counts of this clonotype. The rearrangement uses TRBV18 and TRBJ1-4; D remains unclear. This CDR3 is 13 amino acids long. V dropped 9 bases and J dropped 5 bases, with 13 bases sitting between them. From germline, CDR1 is KGHSH and CDR2 LQKENI. The CDR3 is CASFRSANEKLFF. CDR3 bases: TGTGCCAGTTTCAGGTCGGCGAATGAAAAACTGTTTTTT.

This clonotype has just a few counts. J is TRBJ2-7 and V is TRBV28; perhaps D is TRBD1 or TRBD2 (5 bases each). The CDR3 covers 14 residues. From germline, CDR1 is MDHEN and CDR2 SYDVKM. Trimming left V 3 bases short and J 7 bases short, with 16 bases between. For the CDR3, the DNA is TGTGCCAGCAGTTTCACCGGGACGGGCTCGGAGCAGTACTTC. Amino acid sequence: CASSFTGTGSEQYF.

The V gene is TRBV6-6, the J gene TRBJ2-2; TRBD1 aligns across 9 bases. Germline CDR1 is MNHNY and CDR2 is SVGAGI (reference sequence). This CDR3 region has 16 residues. Losses at the gene ends were 2 bases for V and 3 bases for J; bases not matched to a gene: 4. CDR3 sequence: CASSYAGQGHTGELFF. Here the CDR3 DNA reads TGTGCCAGCAGTTACGCGGGACAGGGTCACACCGGGGAGCTGTTTTTT.

The chain joins TRBV15 to TRBJ1-2, with 7 bases lining up with TRBD1. Trimming removed 1 base from V and 5 bases from J; junction bases left unmatched: 7. CDR3 size: 15 residues. Germline lookup yields CDR1 LNHNV and CDR2 YYDKDF (reference sequence). The CDR3 DNA is TGTGCCACCAGCAGAGCCGGGACAGAGATTTATGGCTACACCTTC. Its translation is CATSRAGTEIYGYTF.

This clonotype turned up a few times. The chain employs TRBV2 and TRBJ2-1, with TRBD1 identical over 8 bases. V was clipped by 6 bases and J by 13 bases; unmatched bases: 5. CDR1 is SNHLY and CDR2 is FYNNEI in the germline V gene. The CDR3 runs to 11 residues. The CDR3 region has the DNA TGTGCCAGCAGAGAGGACAGGGACCAGTTCTTC. It yields the protein CASREDRDQFF.